One and the same sample provided the 30 T cell receptor beta chains below, sequenced in a study of T cell repertoires in cytomegalovirus infection (dated by TCRdb to between 2019 and 2020). Sequencing was carried out with an Illumina HiSeq 1500. TCRdb applied fastp at Q25 and MiXCR to the public reads, then kept only in-frame beta chains. Each CDR3 protein gets just one entry, which takes the most common genes and DNA from the rows behind it. Counted in this sample were about 130,000 distinct CDR3 sequences; under 30% of them appeared once. The top ten hold approximately 35% of the sample. Their antigen targets remain unknown. Sequencing input: PBMCs, sequenced either directly or after in vitro stimulation (not recorded which). Source of these receptors: a human donor in good health (CMV status not recorded). Some clones in this sample may be carry-over from other donors' samples.

This clonotype was seen repeatedly, ten times or more. The V gene is TRBV12-3 or TRBV12-4, the J gene TRBJ2-3; D ambiguous. This CDR3 region has 12 residues. V lost 4 bases and J lost 3, with 5 bases in between. CDR3 coding DNA: TGTGCCAGCAGTTCCCGAACAGATACGCAGTATTTT. This translates into CASSSRTDTQYF.

The chain uses TRBV7-2 and TRBJ2-6; no reliable D call. V lost 3 bases and J lost 0, with 6 bases in between. From germline, CDR1 is SGHTA and CDR2 FQGNSA. This CDR3 spans 15 amino acids. The CDR3 region is CASSFVLSGANVLTF. CDR3 in DNA: TGTGCCAGCAGCTTTGTCCTCTCTGGGGCCAACGTCCTGACTTTC.

V gene TRBV7-9 combines with J gene TRBJ1-2; possibly TRBD1 for D (5 bases). V lost 3 bases, J lost 5 bases, and 10 bases lay in between. The CDR3 totals 13 residues. Germline CDR1 reads SEHNR; CDR2 reads FQNEAQ (reference sequence). CDR3 DNA: TGTGCCAGCAGCTTTTCGACAGCATATGGCTACACCTTC. Amino acids: CASSFSTAYGYTF.

The chain recombines TRBV20-1 with TRBJ2-5; D uncertain. The CDR3 length is 11 residues. Germline V gene data show CDR1 as DFQATT and CDR2 as SNEGSKA (reference sequence). V dropped 3 bases and J dropped 2 bases, with 4 bases sitting between them. The CDR3 protein is CSASTQETQYF. Here the CDR3 DNA reads TGCAGTGCTAGCACGCAAGAGACCCAGTACTTC.

This clonotype has just a few counts. V gene TRBV4-3 combines with J gene TRBJ1-2; a possible D gene is TRBD1 (5 bases). The V end was cut by 1 base, the J end by 6 bases, with 21 bases between. CDR1 is LGHNA, CDR2 YSLEER, per germline. This CDR3 spans 17 amino acids. The CDR3 here is CASSQADFVAGRDGYTF. CDR3 nucleotide sequence: TGCGCCAGCAGCCAAGCAGACTTCGTGGCAGGGAGGGATGGCTACACCTTC.

This clonotype was found a few times. This chain links TRBV7-2 with TRBJ2-3; 11 bases are a match to TRBD2. V shed 1 base, J shed 5 bases, and the junction held 5 bases outside the gene matches. CDR1 and CDR2 (germline): SGHTA, FQGNSA. This CDR3 has 16 residues. CDR3 amino acids: CASSLGLAGGIDTQYF. The DNA for the CDR3 is TGTGCCAGCAGCTTAGGGCTAGCGGGAGGTATAGATACGCAGTATTTT.

The V and J genes are TRBV12-3 or TRBV12-4 and TRBJ1-4, with unresolved D. The CDR3 runs to 13 residues. With 5 bases removed from V and 4 bases from J, the gap between germline ends came to 8 bases. The CDR3 DNA reads TGTGCCAGCAGTCCACAGTTTAATGAAAAACTGTTTTTT. Amino acid sequence: CASSPQFNEKLFF.

The chain has TRBV19 and TRBJ2-7, with D unresolved. The CDR3 sequence is 13 residues long. Trimming removed 5 bases from V and 4 bases from J, with 12 bases in between. Germline V gene data show CDR1 as LNHDA and CDR2 as SQIVND (reference sequence). The DNA for the CDR3 is TGTGCCAGTAGTCGGGTGTTGAGTTACGAGCAGTACTTC. As protein: CASSRVLSYEQYF.

Concerning this clonotype: Sequence at one end of the junction differs from germline and may be a read error. The chain is built from TRBV5-3 and TRBJ2-5, with D perhaps matching TRBD1 (5 bases). TRBV5-3 is labeled an ORF, and its function is uncertain. The CDR3 contains 14 residues. CDR3 protein: CASSLGRTPETQYF. In DNA, the CDR3 is TGTGCCAGCAGCTTGGGCCGGACACCAGAGACCCAGTACTTC.

The chain carries TRBV6-2 or TRBV6-3 and TRBJ2-3; D gene ambiguous. V dropped 8 bases and J dropped 2 bases, with 14 bases sitting between them. CDR1 is MNHEY, CDR2 SVGEGT, per germline. The CDR3 is 14 amino acids. The CDR3 DNA follows: TGTGCCAGCGGCCCCGACGCAAACACAGATACGCAGTATTTT. Protein product: CASGPDANTDTQYF.

This clonotype was seen a single time. The rearrangement links TRBV7-3 to TRBJ2-7; D may correspond to TRBD1 or TRBD2 (5 bases each). CDR1 and CDR2 from the germline V gene are SGHTA and FQGTGA. Trimming removed 8 bases at V and 6 bases at J, with 17 bases between. The CDR3 is made up of 13 amino acids. The CDR3 DNA sequence: TGTGCCAGCCGCTCGTTCGAGGGGAGCGAGCAGTACGTC. Encoded protein: CASRSFEGSEQYV.

The CDR3: CASSLDLGLAGMSVGKNIQYF. The DNA of the CDR3 is TGTGCCAGCAGCTTAGATCTCGGACTAGCGGGAATGTCGGTCGGCAAAAACATTCAGTACTTC. The rearrangement joins TRBV11-3 to TRBJ2-4; 12 nucleotides match TRBD2. The germline gives CDR1 SGHNT, CDR2 YENEEA. J was trimmed by 3 bases and V by 0 bases; bases with no gene match: 15. This CDR3 region has 21 residues. The full variable domain, with the rest looked up from reference TRBV11-3 and TRBJ2-4, is EAGVVQSPRYKIIEKKQPVAFWCNPISGHNTLYWYLQNLGQGPELLIRYENEEAVDDSQLPKDRFSAERLKGVDSTLKIQPAELGDSAVYLCASSLDLGLAGMSVGKNIQYFGAGTRLSVL.

The rearrangement uses TRBV2 and TRBJ1-1, with D maybe TRBD1 (6 bases). The germline V gene has CDR1 SNHLY and CDR2 FYNNEI. V was pared by 1 base and J by 6 bases, with 12 bases between. The CDR3 runs to 14 residues. The CDR3 bases are TGTGCCAGCAGTGAAGATGGGAGGGGGTCTGAAGCTTTCTTT. This sequence encodes CASSEDGRGSEAFF.

This clonotype was observed at least ten times. The chain has TRBV7-8 and TRBJ1-3; D is unresolved. The V and J ends lost 5 bases and 4 bases respectively, with 15 bases between them. CDR3 length equals 15 residues. CDR1 is SGHVS, CDR2 FQNEAQ, per germline. CDR3 region: CASSPRWSHGNTIYF. CDR3 nucleotide sequence: TGTGCCAGCAGCCCCCGCTGGTCACACGGAAACACCATATATTTT.

In DNA, the CDR3 is TGCAGCGTGGCTTACGGGTCCCAAAACACTGAAGCTTTCTTT. This encodes CSVAYGSQNTEAFF. The V and J genes are TRBV29-1 and TRBJ1-1, with unresolved D. Trimming took 6 bases from V and 2 from J, leaving 16 bases between them. The CDR3 is 14 amino acids. Germline CDR1 and CDR2: SQVTM and ANQGSEA.

This clonotype was detected a few times. The gene calls are TRBV5-1 and TRBJ2-5; TRBD1 matches at 7 bases. The germline CDR1 and CDR2 sequences are SGHRS and YFSETQ. J was trimmed by 3 bases and V by 5 bases; bases with no gene match: 7. The CDR3 has 14 amino acids. DNA for the CDR3: TGCGCCAGCAGTATAGGGACAGTAAAAGAGACCCAGTACTTC. Protein sequence: CASSIGTVKETQYF. The entire variable domain, with the rest obtained from reference TRBV5-1 and TRBJ2-5, is as follows: KAGVTQTPRYLIKTRGQQVTLSCSPISGHRSVSWYQQTPGQGLQFLFEYFSETQRNKGNFPGRFSGRQFSNSRSEMNVSTLELGDSALYLCASSIGTVKETQYFGPGTRLLVL.

This clonotype was recorded a few times. The rearrangement joins TRBV19 to TRBJ1-2, with 8 bases aligning to TRBD1. V shed 7 bases and J 5 bases; nucleotides not matched to a gene: 3. The germline V gene encodes CDR1 LNHDA and CDR2 SQIVND (reference sequence). This CDR3 contains 12 residues. DNA of the CDR3: TGTGCCAGTATGGACAGGGTATATGGCTACACCTTC. It codes for CASMDRVYGYTF.

The rearrangement links TRBV6-2 or TRBV6-3 to TRBJ2-1; TRBD2 matches at 11 bases. CDR3 length: 19 residues. Germline trimming cut 0 bases from V and 8 bases from J; bases unmatched to any gene: 15. Germline CDR1 reads MNHEY; CDR2 reads SVGEGT. DNA for the CDR3: TGTGCCAGCAGTTACTCTCGTGGTAGCGGGAGGGCGTCTATCTATGAGCAGTTCTTC. Translated: CASSYSRGSGRASIYEQFF.

The CDR3 loop reads CASSQEWGTNEKLFF. As DNA, the CDR3 is TGTGCCAGCAGCCAAGAATGGGGAACTAATGAAAAACTGTTTTTT. The chain carries TRBV14 and TRBJ1-4; D is uncertain. Trimming took 0 bases from V and 1 from J, leaving 6 bases between them. The CDR3 covers 15 residues. Germline assignment: CDR1 SGHDN and CDR2 FVKESK.

Remarks on this clonotype: This could be a read error, since a much larger clone is one nucleotide away. The chain has TRBV15 and TRBJ2-3; TRBD2 agrees at 9 bases. The CDR3 contains 15 residues. Germline assignment: CDR1 LNHNV and CDR2 YYDKDF (reference sequence). The DNA for the CDR3 is TGTGCCACCAGCACTAGCGGGACTAGCACAGGTACGCAGTATTTT. This encodes CATSTSGTSTGTQYF.

This rearrangement joins TRBV6-6 to TRBJ2-3, with 10 nucleotides matching TRBD1. Trimming at V came to 7 bases and at J to 2 bases, leaving 3 bases not matched to a gene. The CDR3 runs to 14 residues. CDR1 MNHNY and CDR2 SVGAGI come from the germline V gene (reference sequence). Here the CDR3 DNA reads TGTGCCAGCAACGACAGGGGGCACACAGATACGCAGTATTTT. Amino acid sequence: CASNDRGHTDTQYF.

This clonotype was detected only a few times. This chain joins TRBV7-9 and TRBJ2-7; tentative D call: TRBD2 (6 bases). Trimming pared 5 bases from V and 0 bases from J, leaving 17 bases between. The length of the CDR3 is 16 residues. Looked up from germline, CDR1 is SEHNR and CDR2 is FQNEAQ (reference sequence). CDR3 DNA sequence: TGTGCCAGCAGCCACCCAGGAGGGGCCAACTCCTACGAGCAGTACGTC. It encodes CASSHPGGANSYEQYV.

The rearrangement links TRBV12-3 or TRBV12-4 to TRBJ1-4; 9 bases align to TRBD1. After removal of 6 bases from V and 7 bases from J, the junction contained 6 bases not matched to a gene. This CDR3 contains 14 residues. As DNA, the CDR3 is TGTGCCAGCAGACCCGACAGGGGGGGTGAAAAACTGTTTTTT. This gives the protein CASRPDRGGEKLFF.

This clonotype came up a few times. The chain couples TRBV6-5 to TRBJ2-1; 13 nucleotides align to TRBD2. V lost 2 bases to trimming and J lost 8 bases; unmatched junction nucleotides: 6. CDR1 MNHEY and CDR2 SVGAGI come from the germline V gene. The CDR3 runs 16 residues. DNA of the CDR3: TGTGCCAGCAGTTACCGGACTAGCGGGAGAAACGATGAGCAGTTCTTC. This translates into CASSYRTSGRNDEQFF.

This chain connects TRBV28 to TRBJ1-5; perhaps TRBD1 as D (5 bases). Deletions cut 7 bases from V and 7 bases from J, with 11 bases between. Germline CDR1 is MDHEN and CDR2 is SYDVKM. This CDR3 region has 12 residues. Written as DNA, the CDR3 is TGTGCCAGCACGGGGGTGGGGCAGCCCCAGCATTTT. It specifies CASTGVGQPQHF. Together with reference TRBV28 and TRBJ1-5, the CDR3 gives the full variable domain: DVKVTQSSRYLVKRTGEKVFLECVQDMDHENMFWYRQDPGLGLRLIYFSYDVKMKEKGDIPEGYSVSREKKERFSLILESASTNQTSMYLCASTGVGQPQHFGDGTRLSIL.

Remarks on this clonotype: This may arise from a read error, as a much more abundant clone is one base away. V and J are TRBV12-3 or TRBV12-4 and TRBJ1-1; a weak D match, TRBD1 (6 bases). The CDR3 runs to 14 residues. CDR3 nucleotides: TGTGCCGGCAGGAACAGGGCATCGAACACTGAAGCTTTCTTT. This encodes CAGRNRASNTEAFF.

This clonotype has only a few counts. The chain joins TRBV7-2 to TRBJ2-6; D remains unclear. Trimming stripped 4 bases from V and 1 base from J, with 8 bases between. CDR1 SGHTA and CDR2 FQGNSA come from the germline V gene. The CDR3 sequence is 15 residues long. The CDR3 bases are TGTGCCAGCAGCTACATGACTTCTGGGGCCAACGTCCTGACTTTC. Translation gives CASSYMTSGANVLTF. The variable domain in full, with the rest retrieved from reference TRBV7-2 and TRBJ2-6, is GAGVSQSPSNKVTEKGKDVELRCDPISGHTALYWYRQSLGQGLEFLIYFQGNSAPDKSGLPSDRFSAERTGGSVSTLTIQRTQQEDSAVYLCASSYMTSGANVLTFGAGSRLTVL.

The chain joins TRBV7-6 to TRBJ2-5; TRBD2 aligns across 11 bases. This CDR3 comprises 16 residues. Germline lookup yields CDR1 SGHVS and CDR2 FNYEAQ. Unmatched junction bases numbered 9, after V lost 5 bases and J lost 4 bases. The CDR3 sequence is CASSRGLADSRETQYF. As DNA, the CDR3 is TGTGCCAGCAGCCGGGGACTAGCGGATTCACGAGAGACCCAGTACTTC.

This clonotype has more than one count but fewer than ten. The gene calls are TRBV6-5 and TRBJ1-2, with D unresolved. Germline V CDR1 and CDR2: MNHEY, SVGAGI. Trimming stripped 0 bases from V and 8 bases from J, with 13 bases between. This CDR3 spans 14 amino acids. CDR3 loop: CASSYSKGSYGYTF. CDR3 in DNA: TGTGCCAGCAGTTACTCGAAAGGTAGTTACGGCTACACCTTC.

This clonotype showed up many times. The chain links TRBV28 to TRBJ2-2; D is perhaps TRBD1 (6 bases). Germline CDR1 and CDR2: MDHEN and SYDVKM. The V end was cut by 5 bases, the J end by 6 bases, with 10 bases between. The CDR3 extends over 13 amino acids. The CDR3 region is CASSQQGPGELFF. The CDR3 nucleotides read TGTGCCAGCAGTCAACAGGGTCCCGGGGAGCTGTTTTTT. The complete variable domain, with remaining parts taken from reference TRBV28 and TRBJ2-2, reads DVKVTQSSRYLVKRTGEKVFLECVQDMDHENMFWYRQDPGLGLRLIYFSYDVKMKEKGDIPEGYSVSREKKERFSLILESASTNQTSMYLCASSQQGPGELFFGEGSRLTVL.